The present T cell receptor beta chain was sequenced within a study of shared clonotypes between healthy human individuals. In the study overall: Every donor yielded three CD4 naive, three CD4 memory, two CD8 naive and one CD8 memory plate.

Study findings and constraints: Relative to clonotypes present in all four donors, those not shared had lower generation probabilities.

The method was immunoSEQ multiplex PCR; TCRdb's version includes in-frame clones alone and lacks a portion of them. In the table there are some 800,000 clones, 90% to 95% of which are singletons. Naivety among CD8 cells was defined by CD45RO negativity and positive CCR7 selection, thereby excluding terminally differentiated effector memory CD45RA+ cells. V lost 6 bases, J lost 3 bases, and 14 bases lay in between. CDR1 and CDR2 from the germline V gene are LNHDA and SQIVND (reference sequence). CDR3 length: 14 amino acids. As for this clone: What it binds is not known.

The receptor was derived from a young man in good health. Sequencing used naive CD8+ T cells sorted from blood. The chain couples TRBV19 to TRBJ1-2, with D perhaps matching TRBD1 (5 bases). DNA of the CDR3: TGTGCCAGTAGCAGAACCGGGACGGACTATGGCTACACCTTC. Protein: CASSRTGTDYGYTF.